This T cell receptor (beta chain) was retrieved from a study of cytomegalovirus exposure and HLA in healthy donors. Profiling relied on immunoSEQ multiplex PCR, and the TCRdb table lists in-frame clones only, not all of them. This table has around 65,000 clones, over 90% appearing once. The CDR3 runs to 16 residues. Trimming cost V 0 bases and J 0 bases, with 7 bases left between them. CDR1 and CDR2 (germline): SGHTS, YDEGEE. The J gene is TRBJ2-6, the V gene TRBV5-8, with D possibly being TRBD1 (5 bases). The source is a man younger than 30 in good health and CMV-seropositive. The sample was PBMCs. The CDR3, as DNA: TGTGCCAGCAGCTTGGGACAGCTCTCTGGGGCCAACGTCCTGACTTTC. It encodes CASSLGQLSGANVLTF. Full variable domain (missing parts from reference TRBV5-8 and TRBJ2-6): EAGVTQSPTHLIKTRGQQATLRCSPISGHTSVYWYQQALGLGLQFLLWYDEGEERNRGNFPPRFSGRQFPNYSSELNVNALELEDSALYLCASSLGQLSGANVLTFGAGSRLTVL.